One and the same sample provided the 22 T cell receptor beta chains below, sequenced in a study of blood T cell repertoires in COVID-19. Libraries were prepared by immunoSEQ multiplex PCR; TCRdb keeps only in-frame clonotypes and omits some of them. The sample records approximately 400,000 clones, more than 75% being singletons. The sample taken for sequencing was PBMCs or T cells enriched from blood (not recorded which). All receptors come from a woman aged 18-35 years who had recovered from COVID-19.

The chain recombines TRBV10-3 with TRBJ1-2; possibly TRBD1 for D (5 bases). The CDR3 extends over 13 amino acids. Germline values: CDR1 ENHRY, CDR2 SYGVKD. The germline V and J ends were trimmed by 6 bases and 3 bases, with 11 bases remaining between them. This chain's CDR3 is CAIRDPGDYGYTF. CDR3 nucleotide sequence: TGTGCCATCAGGGACCCGGGGGACTATGGCTACACCTTC.

The rearrangement joins TRBV6-5 to TRBJ1-1, with 7 bases matching TRBD1. The CDR3 extends over 15 amino acids. Germline V gene lookup returns CDR1 MNHEY and CDR2 SVGAGI. Trimming removed 5 bases from V and 4 bases from J; junction bases left unmatched: 10. CDR3: CASSRQGALFTEAFF. The CDR3 bases are TGTGCCAGCAGTCGACAGGGCGCCCTCTTCACTGAAGCTTTCTTT.

The chain is built from TRBV4-3 and TRBJ1-2; D is possibly TRBD1 (6 bases). CDR1 LGHNA and CDR2 YSLEER come from the germline V gene. The CDR3 loop spans 17 amino acids. The V end lost 1 base, the J end lost 2 bases, and 17 bases lay between the germline ends. This CDR3 reads CASSQVGPGQSNYGYTF. The CDR3 nucleotides read TGCGCCAGCAGCCAAGTCGGACCGGGACAATCCAACTATGGCTACACCTTC.

This clone was counted once. J is TRBJ2-7 and V is TRBV28; 8 nucleotides match TRBD1. Germline V gene data show CDR1 as MDHEN and CDR2 as SYDVKM. The CDR3 is made up of 16 amino acids. V lost 4 bases to trimming and J lost 2 bases; unmatched junction nucleotides: 10. The CDR3 here is CASSSINRGSPYEQYF. The CDR3 DNA reads TGTGCCAGCAGTTCGATTAACAGGGGGAGTCCCTACGAGCAGTACTTC. Supplemented by reference TRBV28 and TRBJ2-7, the full variable domain reads DVKVTQSSRYLVKRTGEKVFLECVQDMDHENMFWYRQDPGLGLRLIYFSYDVKMKEKGDIPEGYSVSREKKERFSLILESASTNQTSMYLCASSSINRGSPYEQYFGPGTRLTVT.

The genes are TRBV30 and TRBJ2-1; 7 bases align to TRBD2. The CDR3 is 13 residues long. V lost 7 bases and J lost 9; bases outside the gene matches: 12. The germline V gene encodes CDR1 GTSNPN and CDR2 SVGIG (reference sequence). The CDR3 region is CASTSVSHGEQFF. The CDR3 DNA is TGTGCCTCCACTAGCGTTTCTCATGGTGAGCAGTTCTTC.

The chain recombines TRBV5-4 with TRBJ2-4; tentative D call: TRBD1 (7 bases). Germline values: CDR1 SGHNT, CDR2 YYREEE (reference sequence). The CDR3 consists of 15 residues. With 0 bases removed from V and 4 bases from J, the gap between germline ends came to 11 bases. CDR3 amino acids: CASSLETGTKNIQYF. CDR3 in DNA: TGTGCCAGCAGCTTGGAGACAGGGACTAAAAACATTCAGTACTTC. The variable domain in full, with the rest retrieved from reference TRBV5-4 and TRBJ2-4, is ETGVTQSPTHLIKTRGQQVTLRCSSQSGHNTVSWYQQALGQGPQFIFQYYREEENGRGNFPPRFSGLQFPNYSSELNVNALELDDSALYLCASSLETGTKNIQYFGAGTRLSVL.

This clone is a singleton in its sample. The J gene is TRBJ1-1, the V gene TRBV7-3; D not certain. The V gene lost 2 bases and the J gene lost 3 bases, with 13 bases spanning the gap. The CDR3 loop spans 15 amino acids. The germline gives CDR1 SGHTA, CDR2 FQGTGA. The CDR3 spells CASSLEPRKYTEAFF. DNA for the CDR3: TGTGCCAGCAGCTTAGAACCCAGGAAGTACACTGAAGCTTTCTTT.

Only one count was recorded for this clone. The rearrangement joins TRBV7-2 to TRBJ2-3; 9 bases line up with TRBD1. This CDR3 contains 13 residues. Germline V lookup: CDR1 SGHTA, CDR2 FQGNSA. Trimming removed 11 bases from V and 1 base from J; junction bases left unmatched: 4. CDR3 region: CACRQGGTDTQYF. In nucleotides, the CDR3 is TGTGCCTGCCGACAGGGGGGCACAGATACGCAGTATTTT.

The chain employs TRBV30 and TRBJ2-1; 8 nucleotides match TRBD1. The CDR3 is made up of 14 amino acids. Looked up from germline, CDR1 is GTSNPN and CDR2 is SVGIG (reference sequence). V was pared by 4 bases and J by 4 bases, with 6 bases of the junction left unmatched. The CDR3 protein is CAWKGQGAYNEQFF. The CDR3 DNA reads as TGTGCCTGGAAGGGGCAGGGGGCTTACAATGAGCAGTTCTTC.

This chain joins TRBV4-3 and TRBJ1-4; 9 nucleotides align to TRBD1. Trimming at V came to 1 base and at J to 4 bases, leaving 1 base not matched to a gene. This CDR3 comprises 15 residues. CDR1 is LGHNA and CDR2 is YSLEER in the germline V gene. DNA of the CDR3: TGCGCCAGCAGCCAAGGGGACAGGGATAATGAAAAACTGTTTTTT. Translation gives CASSQGDRDNEKLFF.

The CDR3 protein is CASSYVTGGLYGYTF. DNA of the CDR3: TGTGCCAGCAGTTACGTGACAGGGGGCCTCTATGGCTACACCTTC. The chain joins TRBV6-5 to TRBJ1-2; 10 positions agree with TRBD1. With V trimmed by 2 bases and J by 4 bases, 4 bases remained unmatched. The CDR3 loop spans 15 amino acids. Germline CDR1 MNHEY, CDR2 SVGAGI.

This clone was counted a few times. DNA of the CDR3: TGCAGCGTAGGGACAAGGAACACTGAAGCTTTCTTT. Its translation: CSVGTRNTEAFF. The rearrangement joins TRBV29-1 to TRBJ1-1; a weak D match, TRBD1 (6 bases). This CDR3 spans 12 amino acids. Trimming took 6 bases from V and 1 from J, leaving 9 bases between them. The germline V gene encodes CDR1 SQVTM and CDR2 ANQGSEA.

The rearrangement links TRBV9 to TRBJ2-1; possible D gene TRBD2, 6 bases. Trimming removed 0 bases at V and 7 bases at J, with 20 bases between. The CDR3 has 17 residues. Germline V gives CDR1 SGDLS, CDR2 YYNGEE. As DNA, the CDR3 is TGTGCCAGCAGCGTAGCCCTAGCGCCGGAGCGGTTAAATGAGCAGTTCTTC. This codes for CASSVALAPERLNEQFF.

As concerns this clone: Other DNA sequences in this sample translate to the same CDR3. The CDR3 DNA is TGTGCCAGCAGCTTGGATGGAGTCTATGGCTACACCTTC. Protein product: CASSLDGVYGYTF. J is TRBJ1-2 and V is TRBV5-5; D is uncertain. CDR3 size: 13 residues. CDR1 SGHKS and CDR2 YYEKEE come from the germline V gene (reference sequence). Trimming cost V 0 bases and J 4 bases, with 7 bases left between them.

The chain has TRBV12-3 or TRBV12-4 and TRBJ1-1; D possibly corresponds to TRBD1 (5 bases). The CDR3 sequence is 13 residues long. V was cut by 0 bases and J by 6 bases, with 8 bases left in between. The CDR3 protein is CASSLAGGAEAFF. The CDR3 DNA sequence: TGTGCCAGCAGTTTAGCGGGGGGGGCTGAAGCTTTCTTT.

The chain is built from TRBV28 and TRBJ2-7; D not certain. Germline V CDR1 and CDR2: MDHEN, SYDVKM. V was pared by 6 bases and J by 5 bases, with 11 bases between. The CDR3 contains 12 residues. CDR3 amino acids: CASSPDTHEQYF. CDR3 in DNA: TGTGCCAGCAGCCCCGACACTCACGAGCAGTACTTC.

The rearrangement joins TRBV30 to TRBJ2-7; tentatively, D is TRBD1 (6 bases). The CDR3 contains 12 residues. Germline CDR1 and CDR2: GTSNPN and SVGIG (reference sequence). Trimming took 3 bases from V and 4 from J, leaving 10 bases between them. The DNA for the CDR3 is TGTGCCTGGAGCCCAGGGGAGTACGAGCAGTACTTC. It translates to CAWSPGEYEQYF.

The rearrangement joins TRBV6-5 to TRBJ2-3; TRBD2 matches at 8 bases. With V trimmed by 3 bases and J by 2 bases, 7 bases remained unmatched. This CDR3 contains 16 residues. CDR1 and CDR2 (germline): MNHEY, SVGAGI. Written as DNA, the CDR3 is TGTGCCAGCAGTTATCACGGGCGGGGGGACACAGATACGCAGTATTTT. This sequence encodes CASSYHGRGDTDTQYF.

The gene calls are TRBV30 and TRBJ2-7, with TRBD2 identical over 7 bases. Trimming removed 3 bases from V and 3 bases from J; junction bases left unmatched: 11. The length of the CDR3 is 15 residues. The germline gives CDR1 GTSNPN, CDR2 SVGIG (reference sequence). As DNA, the CDR3 is TGTGCCTGGAGGTTCCTCGGGGGGAGAAACTACGAGCAGTACTTC. Protein: CAWRFLGGRNYEQYF. Full variable domain (rest looked up from reference TRBV30 and TRBJ2-7): SQTIHQWPATLVQPVGSPLSLECTVEGTSNPNLYWYRQAAGRGLQLLFYSVGIGQISSEVPQNLSASRPQDRQFILSSKKLLLSDSGFYLCAWRFLGGRNYEQYFGPGTRLTVT.

The chain uses TRBV30 and TRBJ2-1; 8 bases are shared with TRBD2. The CDR3 contains 16 residues. Per the germline V gene, CDR1 is GTSNPN and CDR2 is SVGIG (reference sequence). CDR3 in amino acids: CALWGGSGGLGNEQFF. In DNA, the CDR3 is TGTGCATTGTGGGGAGGGAGCGGGGGCCTAGGGAATGAGCAGTTCTTC.

The rearrangement links TRBV10-3 to TRBJ2-7, with 7 bases that match TRBD2. The CDR3 consists of 13 residues. V lost 6 bases, J lost 2 bases, and 4 bases stayed unmatched. CDR1 is ENHRY, CDR2 SYGVKD, per germline. The CDR3: CAISPGTTYEQYF. The CDR3 bases are TGTGCCATCAGCCCCGGGACTACCTACGAGCAGTACTTC.

This clone was counted a single time. The chain links TRBV6-5 to TRBJ2-1, with 10 bases identical to TRBD1. Looked up from germline, CDR1 is MNHEY and CDR2 is SVGAGI. Unmatched junction bases numbered 6, after V lost 5 bases and J lost 5 bases. CDR3 size: 15 residues. The CDR3 loop reads CASSRDRGGHNEQFF. DNA of the CDR3: TGTGCCAGCAGTAGGGACAGGGGAGGGCACAATGAGCAGTTCTTC.